This TCR beta chain was observed in a study of blood T cell repertoires in COVID-19. On the study more broadly: PBMCs, B-cell-depleted T cells, or T cells were the source of the cDNA or gDNA that made up the material.

The cohort comprised adults aged roughly 18 to 95 years residing in approximately 25 US areas. Clinical history as reported by participants underpinned cohort assignment. Per the original methods: By means of reference gene primer amplification, nucleated cell counts were estimated. TCRdb keeps only in-frame clones here, not all; method: immunoSEQ multiplex PCR. The DNA gave D and trimming, while V, J and clone size come from that table. The sample records about 350,000 clones, roughly 90% being singletons. The V gene's germline CDR1 is KGHSH and CDR2 LQKENI. This CDR3 contains 15 residues. V gave up 3 bases and J gave up 3 bases; unmatched junction bases: 7.

The sample taken for sequencing was PBMCs or T cells enriched from blood (not recorded which). The rearrangement links TRBV18 to TRBJ2-7; 8 bases are a match to TRBD1. The receptor's source is a woman aged 30 to 39 who had been exposed to COVID-19. The CDR3 DNA reads TGTGCCAGCTCACCTAGCAGGGGGCTTGTCTACGAGCAGTACTTC. Its translation is CASSPSRGLVYEQYF.